The sequence of this T cell receptor beta chain was determined in a study of neoadjuvant nivolumab and ipilimumab in lung cancer. Turning to the study itself: Nivolumab 3 mg/kg was given days 1, 15 and 29, plus ipilimumab 1 mg/kg day 1 in combination.

The CDR3 covers 13 residues. The V and J ends lost 5 bases and 8 bases respectively, with 12 bases between them. Germline V gene lookup returns CDR1 SGHVS and CDR2 FNYEAQ. Sequencing used immunoSEQ multiplex PCR; TCRdb keeps in-frame clones, though not all of them. The sample lists some 31,000 clones; about 92% were seen once. The sequence derives from an adult with non-small cell lung cancer. The sequenced sample was peripheral blood, obtained after neoadjuvant nivolumab, alone or with ipilimumab, at or shortly before surgery. The V and J genes are TRBV7-6 and TRBJ1-4, with a possible D match to TRBD1 (6 bases). CDR3 region: CASSRDMNEKLFF. The CDR3 bases are TGTGCCAGCAGCAGGGACATGAACGAAAAACTGTTTTTT.